This T cell receptor (beta chain) originates from a study of blood T cell repertoires in COVID-19. Across the study: Spain, Italy and the United States supplied samples that represented acute and convalescent COVID-19.

Germline assignment: CDR1 SGHRS and CDR2 YFSETQ. With 0 bases removed from V and 4 bases from J, the gap between germline ends came to 14 bases. The CDR3 covers 15 residues. In the original processing: Estimation of nucleated cell counts relied on the amplification of reference gene primers. Profiling relied on immunoSEQ multiplex PCR, and the TCRdb table lists in-frame clones only, not all of them. The V and J calls and clone size were taken over from that table, and D and trimming were inferred from the DNA. The sample lists about 270,000 clones, almost 85% occurring once. In assigning cohorts, the study relied on participant-reported clinical history.

The clonotype comes from a woman between 45 and 65 years old with acute COVID-19. This sequence joins TRBV5-1 and TRBJ2-7; D is perhaps TRBD1 (6 bases). The specimen was PBMCs or T cells enriched from blood (not recorded which). The DNA of the CDR3 is TGCGCCAGCAGCTTGGGTATCGGACAGCCATACGAGCAGTACTTC. It is translated as CASSLGIGQPYEQYF.